The entry below describes one T cell receptor beta chain. This clone came up a few times. Its antigen is not yet known. No qualities accompany the bases; no much larger clone lies one base away. The intended sense of this specimen's time point label: baseline before first vaccination. Vaccinee samples came from UK trials COV001 and COV002, including a single-blind randomized controlled phase 2/3 trial of AZD1222 (ChAdOx1 nCoV-19) in healthy adults. For TCRbeta chain sequencing, PBMC samples from trial participants were taken at day 0 and at day 28 after the second dose. These data come from a study of T cell responses to AZD1222 COVID-19 vaccine (dated by TCRdb to about 2021). At the level of the whole study: AZD1222 recipients given second doses at about 4 weeks or at about 12 weeks were pooled, since spike-specific TCR depth and breadth were not found to differ between the two schedules. TCR sequencing covered roughly 230 trial participants: approximately 200 given two doses of AZD1222 and about 26 given two doses of MenACWY control vaccine. Trial participants were enrolled into age subgroups of 18-55, 56-69 and 70-plus years, which contained around 140, 26 and 57 TCR-sequenced participants, respectively.

What the authors observed across the whole study: Reportedly, close to half of the unique spike-specific TCRs recognized epitopes lying outside the regions that are mutated in the B.1.351 and B.1.1.7 variants. Participants were mostly white British and included more females than males, and it was suggested by the authors that clonal diversity may have been underestimated. A significant rise in spike-specific TCR breadth and depth was observed after two AZD1222 doses relative to day 0 and relative to MenACWY recipients. Conclusions about previously exposed vaccinees were limited because only a handful of AZD1222 recipients were SARS-CoV-2 seropositive at baseline. The 56-69-year group was small, and its depth increase did not reach significance, likely because of low power. The vaccine-associated CD4 TCRs covered the entire spike protein, and the dominant responses fell in regions 160-218 and 743-854. Because no samples from the day 14 peak response were available, repertoires could be characterized only after the peak T cell response.

The CDR3 regions of human TCRbeta chains were analyzed by immunosequencing. Turning to the authors' computational methods: Repertoire TCRs were matched against a reference library of SARS-CoV-2-specific TCRs generated with the MIRA antigen-specificity platform. Breadth was defined as the fraction of unique TCRs that were SARS-CoV-2-associated, and depth was defined as the fraction of total T cells that were SARS-CoV-2-associated. Using the MIRA data, every spike-specific TCR was mapped to the spike region that the TCR reacted to and assigned to either a CD4 or a CD8 class. Log10-transformed breadth and depth values were compared by one-way ANOVA with Sidak's multiple comparisons tests. This is the immuneACCESS table as TCRdb keeps it, with only in-frame sequences that have V and J called. A part of the clones is gone; compared with another copy, unresolved V genes explain less than half, and the rest is unexplained. The DNA gave D and trimming, while V, J and clone size come from that table. The sample records 100,000 or so clones, over 80% of which are singletons. The ten largest clones represent more than 4.5% of the sample.

The germline V gene supplies CDR1 SGHRS and CDR2 YFSETQ. From its cysteine to its phenylalanine, the CDR3 spans 15 amino acids. The sequence is cut down to CDR3 DNA, 45 bases in frame from base 1. V and J are truncated by 1 base and 2 bases respectively, leaving an intervening sequence of 12 bases. The specimen was peripheral blood, collected on day 0 of AZD1222 vaccination. The chain uses TRBV5-1 and TRBJ2-5; TRBD2 is possibly the D segment (6 matching bases). This receptor was taken from an adult in good health. Here the CDR3 is given as CASSLRGLVQETQYF. The DNA is TGCGCCAGCAGCTTGCGGGGGTTGGTGCAAGAGACCCAGTACTTC.